This T cell receptor beta chain was recorded in a study of blood T cells in healthy people across ages. The V end was cut by 8 bases, the J end by 2 bases, with 10 bases between. Germline-derived CDR1 and CDR2 are MNHNY and SVGAGI (reference sequence). This CDR3 has 13 residues. This clonotype was seen a few times. A J-beta primer mix and a sample-barcoded 5' primer were used in a second PCR of roughly 6 to 11 cycles. TCRdb recomputed calls from the 5' RACE reads with MiXCR, one row per CDR3 protein. The data contain roughly 1 million distinct CDR3 sequences, approximately 25% of them singletons. This sample also belongs to another study, concerning T cells of mothers and their children.

The sample taken for sequencing was blood. The rearrangement joins TRBV6-6 to TRBJ1-5; D not certain. The receptor comes from a girl under 10 years old in good health. CDR3 in amino acids: CASSWVGNQPQHF. As DNA, the CDR3 is TGTGCCAGCTCTTGGGTCGGCAATCAGCCCCAGCATTTT.